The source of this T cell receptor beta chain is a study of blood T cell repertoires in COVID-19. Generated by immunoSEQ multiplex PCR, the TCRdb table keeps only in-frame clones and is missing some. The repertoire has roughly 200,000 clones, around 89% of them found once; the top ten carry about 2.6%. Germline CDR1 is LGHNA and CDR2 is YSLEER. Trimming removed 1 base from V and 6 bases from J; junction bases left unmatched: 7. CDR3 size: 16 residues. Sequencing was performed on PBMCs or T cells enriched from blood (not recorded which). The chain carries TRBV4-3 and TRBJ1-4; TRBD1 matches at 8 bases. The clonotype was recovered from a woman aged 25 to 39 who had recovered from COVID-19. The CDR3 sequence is CASSQAKGTGDEKLFF. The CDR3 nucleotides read TGCGCCAGCAGCCAAGCTAAAGGGACAGGAGATGAAAAACTGTTTTTT.